The rows below give T cell receptor beta chains drawn from one sample of a study of blood T cell repertoires in COVID-19. Only in-frame clones appear in the TCRdb table, and some are missing; sequencing was by immunoSEQ multiplex PCR. Altogether roughly 700,000 clones are present, over 80% being singletons, with the ten largest covering over 0.2%. Sequencing input: peripheral blood. The source of these receptors is a woman aged 18-29 years with acute or convalescent COVID-19. Each CDR3 is given with its conserved first and last residue. D genes are given only for firm matches. A clone size is listed for some rows: how often the clone was seen (once, few, many), or a class if it is expanded.

cdr3_nt cdr3_aa j_call clone_size v_call d_call
TGTGCCATCAGTGAACCAGACACAGACCTGGGTGGCTACACCTTC CAISEPDTDLGGYTF TRBJ1-2 - TRBV10-3 -
TGCGCCAGCAGCCCCCGGGGGGGGAGTACTAACTATGGCTACACCTTC CASSPRGGSTNYGYTF TRBJ1-2 - TRBV5-1 -
TGTGCCAGCAGCCCACAAAGACAGGCCTCCGAGCAGTACTTC CASSPQRQASEQYF TRBJ2-7 - TRBV14 -
TGTGCCAGCAGCTTAGATCAAGCAGCGGGGGCCAGGGGGGCCCAGTACTTC CASSLDQAAGARGAQYF TRBJ2-5 - TRBV11-2 -
TGTGCCATCAGTGAGCATCCCCCTAAGTACAGGGCCGAGCGGGAGACCCAGTACTTC CAISEHPPKYRAERETQYF TRBJ2-5 - TRBV10-3 -
TGTGCCACCAGTGATCCGACAGGGGCCGCGATCTACGAGCAGTACTTC CATSDPTGAAIYEQYF TRBJ2-7 - TRBV24-1 TRBD1
TGTGCCAGCAGTGACGCTAGCGGGGGAGCAGATACGCAGTATTTT CASSDASGGADTQYF TRBJ2-3 - TRBV6-4 TRBD2
TGTGCCAGCAGCGTCGCAGGGGCAGATGGCTACACCTTC CASSVAGADGYTF TRBJ1-2 few TRBV27 -
TGTGCCAGCAGTTTACAGGGAAGAGGTGGCTACACCTTC CASSLQGRGGYTF TRBJ1-2 - TRBV28 -
TGCAGCGAAGGGAGAGAGCAGTTCTTC CSEGREQFF TRBJ2-1 - TRBV29-1 -
TGTGCCAGCAGCAAAGGACGAGGAGATGGCTACACCTTC CASSKGRGDGYTF TRBJ1-2 - TRBV21-1 -
TGTGCCAGCAGCTTAATAAGCAATTCACCCCTCCACTTT CASSLISNSPLHF TRBJ1-6 - TRBV11-2 -
TGTGCCAGCAGTGAATCGGGGTTCTATGGCTACACCTTC CASSESGFYGYTF TRBJ1-2 - TRBV25-1 -
TGTGCCAGCAGTTACTCGGGGGGGAAGAATTCACCCCTCCACTTT CASSYSGGKNSPLHF TRBJ1-6 - TRBV6-5 -
TGTGCCAGAACCCGCCGGGACAACATAGCCAAAAACATTCAGTACTTC CARTRRDNIAKNIQYF TRBJ2-4 once TRBV7-5 -
TGTGCCACCAGTGATGGGGCCTCGGGTGGAAACACCATATATTTT CATSDGASGGNTIYF TRBJ1-3 - TRBV24-1 -
TGTGCCAGCAGCCAAGATTCTTATGGGACAGTGAAGGGCAATCAGCCCCAGCATTTT CASSQDSYGTVKGNQPQHF TRBJ1-5 few TRBV3-1/TRBV3-2 TRBD1
TGTGCCAGTTCACGGACAGTAAAGACCTATGGCTACACCTTC CASSRTVKTYGYTF TRBJ1-2 - TRBV19 -
TGTGCCAGCAGCCTTCCTCTGTCGGGGGGGCCCTCCTACAATGAGCAGTTCTTC CASSLPLSGGPSYNEQFF TRBJ2-1 - TRBV9 TRBD2
TGTGCCAGCAGCGTAGGGATCGGGTCTGGAAACACCATATATTTT CASSVGIGSGNTIYF TRBJ1-3 - TRBV9 -
TGTGCCTGGAGTCCGGGTGGTGGAGGGGTCTATGGCTACACCTTC CAWSPGGGGVYGYTF TRBJ1-2 - TRBV30 -
TGCGCCAGCAGCTTGAACCCGACAGGGAGCTCCTACAATGAGCAGTTCTTC CASSLNPTGSSYNEQFF TRBJ2-1 - TRBV5-1 TRBD1
TGTGCCAGCAGCTTCGACACGACAGGCTTAGAGTATCAGCCCCAGCATTTT CASSFDTTGLEYQPQHF TRBJ1-5 once TRBV7-2 -
TGTGCCAGCAGCCAAGAAGGATTTGGGGGAGGGAAGGAAAAACTGTTTTTT CASSQEGFGGGKEKLFF TRBJ1-4 - TRBV4-2 -
TGCGCCAGCAGCCAAGAGGGACAAAGTGGGGAAAAACTGTTTTTT CASSQEGQSGEKLFF TRBJ1-4 - TRBV4-1 -
TGTGGGCTCAGGGGCCCTCTTCCCTCTAGTGGCTACACCTTC CGLRGPLPSSGYTF TRBJ1-2 - TRBV30 -
TGCGCCAGCAGCCAAGATATGGCACGGGGGACCTTCTACGAGCAGTACTTC CASSQDMARGTFYEQYF TRBJ2-7 - TRBV4-1 -